This TCR beta chain was sequenced for a study of CD8+ T cells in alopecia areata. Study findings and constraints: Many expanded lesional clones stayed in scalp and blood while on tofacitinib.

Following extraction, RNA underwent reverse transcription to cDNA, which served as the sequencing template. Sequencing used immunoSEQ multiplex PCR; TCRdb keeps in-frame clones, though not all of them. The data show approximately 210,000 clones, under 80% seen once. Treatment described: oral pan-JAK inhibitor, 5-10 mg twice daily. CDR1 is SGHVS, CDR2 FQNEAQ, per germline. With 1 base removed from V and 7 bases from J, the gap between germline ends came to 7 bases. The CDR3 has 13 residues. In regard to this clone: Its antigen is unidentified.

This rearrangement joins TRBV7-8 to TRBJ2-2, with D unresolved. The source of this sequence is a human donor with alopecia areata. Sequences were derived from CD4+ T cells sorted from blood, sampled at roughly week 49, from a patient treated with tofacitinib. CDR3 amino acids: CASSLGGGGELFF. The DNA for the CDR3 is TGTGCCAGCAGCTTAGGGGGTGGCGGGGAGCTGTTTTTT. Together with reference TRBV7-8 and TRBJ2-2, the CDR3 gives the full variable domain: GAGVSQSPRYKVAKRGQDVALRCDPISGHVSLFWYQQALGQGPEFLTYFQNEAQLDKSGLPSDRFFAERPEGSVSTLKIQRTQQEDSAVYLCASSLGGGGELFFGEGSRLTVL.